The subject of this entry is one TCR beta chain. The antigen it binds to is not known. No per-base quality is available; no much larger clone lies one base away. The source of the sample is a study of cytomegalovirus exposure and HLA in healthy donors (dated by TCRdb to between 2016 and 2019). As for the study more broadly: In an earlier analysis of around 540 of the donors, 250 to 300 Gb of sequence data and just under 120 million unique TCR beta sequences from about 180 million T cells were reported. Around 320 gigabases of sequencing data and 78 million or so unique TCR sequences were included in an early release covering about 600 HLA-typed donors. To study patterns of TCR occurrence, a later analysis re-analyzed previously published TCR beta repertoires from several hundred donors and added high-resolution HLA genotyping. Every discovery cohort repertoire had been produced on one sequencing platform. To decide whether each TCR beta V gene segment behaved as functional or pseudogenic, an earlier analysis of some 580 of the donors relied on high-throughput TCR beta sequencing. Donor age, sex, ethnicity and CMV serostatus were compiled together with the repertoire data. Because of strong linkage in the cohort, roughly five DR-DQ haplotypes were treated as single units for association and clustering. HLA typing covered class I and class II loci at four-digit resolution. Genome-wide SNP genotypes for about three fifths of the 666 donors were used in a later genetic analysis, which treated that subset as a discovery cohort. The T cell repertoires of 670 or so subjects were profiled by immunosequencing and related to cytomegalovirus serostatus. The study was designed to test whether signatures of past pathogen exposure could be identified by cataloging public T cell receptors. Along with the approximately 650-subject first cohort, a separate validation cohort of over 90 different subjects was used. Typing coverage differed by locus: A, B, C, DRB1 and DQB1 were typed in roughly 620-630 donors, DQA1 in 522, DPA1 in roughly 590, and DPB1 in 450 to 490. Among 300 to 500 genotyped donors of the cohort, an average of around 250,000 unique TCR beta nucleotide sequences was sequenced per donor, of which about 19% were non-productive. In the later analysis, no new phenotypic data were used to find candidate immune exposures; instead, reliance was placed on TCR beta sequences and their occurrence across donors. Of the roughly 430 genotyped donors, approximately 83% fell in the genetic ancestry cluster associated with self-reported Caucasian donors. The study combined high-throughput TCR immunosequencing, statistical association of individual TCRs with disease status, and machine learning to predict cytomegalovirus infection status. Findings and caveats that apply to the study as a whole: A group of highly shared sequence variants was considered likely to be a technical artifact of the sequencing pipeline. A later analysis found that HLA-associated TCR beta chains were more clonally expanded and had lower generation probabilities than equally common non-associated chains. While some public TCRs were present in many individuals, most TCR sequences turned up only very rarely across donors. Roughly uniform sequencing depth across donors was assumed in presence/absence analyses, although this assumption may not hold. A later genetic analysis reported fewer N-insertions in productive TCRs among donors in an Asian-associated ancestry cluster than the roughly 700-donor mean. Because the 87-base-pair reads could not distinguish some IMGT-functional V segments, including TRBV6-2 and TRBV6-3, those segments were excluded. The classifier was reported to diagnose cytomegalovirus status with high specificity and sensitivity in both the original cohort and the validation cohort. A further reported finding was that TCR beta sequences accurately predicted the HLA-A and HLA-B alleles for most subjects in the first cohort. The cohort was sequenced for TCR beta chains only, and without alpha or paired-chain data the features that could be detected were limited. Because counts were too low, roughly 17 rarely observed V segments, including chromosome 9 orphons, were left out of the earlier analysis of approximately 500 of the donors. In a later analysis, around 17,000 TCR beta sequences were associated with specific HLA alleles at a false discovery rate of 0.05. When HLA alleles, especially DR and DQ, strongly co-occurred, attributing TCR associations to individual alleles was difficult. The study gave a list of about 170 TCR beta chains associated with cytomegalovirus. In a later analysis, several top co-occurrence clusters were reported to appear linked to parvovirus B19, influenza, CMV and Epstein-Barr virus. In a later analysis, TCR association rates were found to vary across HLA loci, with the most associated TCRs seen for DRB1 alleles and the fewest for HLA-C alleles. The authors suggested that the approach could potentially be generalized to other disease states and immunological phenotypes. Linkage disequilibrium might explain the correlated functional status among segregating V segments, but an unknown experimental factor could not be excluded. Three of the identified cytomegalovirus-associated TCR beta chains were confirmed in vitro to be specific for cytomegalovirus antigens. In an earlier analysis of some 550 of the donors, most TCR beta V segments were observed in productive rearrangements about 90% or about 30% of the time, broadly matching IMGT annotations. In a later analysis, most CMV-associated TCR beta chains were found to appear HLA-restricted, with HLA associations seemingly driven largely by CMV exposure. A later genetic analysis associated a missense DCLRE1C variant with V-gene and J-gene trimming of TCR beta chains, and an independent cohort replicated the association. CMV serostatus was the only immune exposure information available for the cohort. HLA typing was unavailable for some donors at each locus, so association tests used only the typed subset.

The cohort consisted of more than 650 healthy bone marrow donors. At the time of sampling, every cohort member was nominally healthy, though immune exposures that went unrecorded were likely present. The donor tested CMV seropositive, placing the donor among the roughly 270 seropositive members of the cohort. A peripheral blood sample was provided by each donor, and peripheral blood mononuclear cells were used for TCR beta sequencing. The Qiagen DNeasy Blood Extraction Kit was used to extract genomic DNA from the blood cell samples. To prepare the library, the immunoSEQ multiplex PCR assay was applied. For the multiplex PCR, a mixture combining 60 forward primers for TCR Vbeta segments and 13 reverse primers for TCR Jbeta segments was used. A multiplex PCR assay on genomic DNA amplified the CDR3 region of rearranged TCR beta genes. The amplified TCR beta libraries were sequenced on the Illumina HiSeq System as 87-base-pair reads. On the authors' methods: In a later analysis, approximately 74 million unique TCR beta chains were counted across the approximately 640 repertoires, and about 9.9 million of these chains were shared by at least two donors. A nearest-neighbor algorithm error-corrected the raw reads and collapsed the reads into unique sequences, merging closely related sequences to remove PCR and sequencing errors. Alignment of CDR3 sequences to IMGT reference sequences was used to assign V, D and J gene segments. Each retained sequence needed at least a six-nucleotide match to both a V gene segment and a J gene segment. A rearrangement counted as productive if the CDR3 had no stop codons and remained in frame with V and J, and every other rearrangement counted as non-productive. Following IMGT convention, CDR3 was defined as the stretch from the second conserved V-encoded cysteine to the conserved J-encoded phenylalanine. The earlier analysis of about 530 of the donors excluded any sequence lacking an unambiguous match to a single V gene segment. An earlier analysis of roughly 590 of the donors called V segments functional above 56.7% productive rearrangements and segregating when the between-donor standard deviation exceeded 5%. A statistical classification framework was built for diagnosing cytomegalovirus status from the catalog of TCR beta chain sequences. In a later analysis, TCR nucleotide sequences were compared against IMGT/GENE-DB human TR gene sequences so that V and J genes could be assigned. A later analysis assigned CDR3 sequences and most-parsimonious VDJ recombination scenarios with the TCRdist pipeline. In a later analysis, every TCR beta chain was defined by the combination of its CDR3 amino acid sequence and its V-gene family, and reads without a unique V-gene family were dropped. To address suspected cross-contamination and a sequencing artifact, a later analysis removed a few hundred highly shared, low-generation-probability nucleotide sequences. In a later analysis, a clonal expansion index for each public chain was calculated from normalized within-repertoire ranks of inferred template counts. Generation probabilities in a later analysis came from a VDJ recombination model fitted to out-of-frame rearrangements, and those results were checked against IGoR. In a later analysis, hypergeometric tests were used to score TCR-TCR, TCR-HLA and TCR-CMV co-occurrence, with a repertoire-size bias correction applied to TCR pairs. A later analysis estimated false discovery rates by permuting HLA or CMV assignments 20 times. In a later analysis, co-occurring TCRs were grouped using DBSCAN, with TCRdist sequence similarity added in when clustering inside HLA-allele-positive subsets. For co-occurrence clustering, repertoires with fewer than 30,000 or more than 120,000 public chains were excluded, along with five repertoires with anomalous nucleotide sharing. TCRdb obtained this table from immuneACCESS and retained in-frame rearrangements with V and J assigned. These tables miss some clones; where compared with another copy, unresolved V genes account for less than half of the shortfall, and the remainder is unexplained. From that table come the V and J calls and clone size; the DNA was used to work out D and trimming. The sample has some 65,000 clones on record, 70% to 85% of them singletons. The ten largest clones take up roughly 3.1% of the sample.

The junction carries 13 bases between V and J, which are trimmed by 6 bases and 5 bases respectively. The germline V gene supplies CDR1 SQVTM and CDR2 ANQGSEA. CDR3 length: 12 amino acids, cysteine to phenylalanine. Only the CDR3 region is kept as DNA, spanning 36 bases read in frame from base 1. The sequenced material came from PBMCs. This sequence was found in a girl aged 10-17 years in good health and CMV-seropositive. The V gene is TRBV29-1 and the J gene is TRBJ2-5; a tentative D match to TRBD2 spans 5 bases. The sequenced DNA is TGCAGCGTGGTGGCTTCGGGGGAGACCCAGTACTTC. Its amino acids are CSVVASGETQYF.